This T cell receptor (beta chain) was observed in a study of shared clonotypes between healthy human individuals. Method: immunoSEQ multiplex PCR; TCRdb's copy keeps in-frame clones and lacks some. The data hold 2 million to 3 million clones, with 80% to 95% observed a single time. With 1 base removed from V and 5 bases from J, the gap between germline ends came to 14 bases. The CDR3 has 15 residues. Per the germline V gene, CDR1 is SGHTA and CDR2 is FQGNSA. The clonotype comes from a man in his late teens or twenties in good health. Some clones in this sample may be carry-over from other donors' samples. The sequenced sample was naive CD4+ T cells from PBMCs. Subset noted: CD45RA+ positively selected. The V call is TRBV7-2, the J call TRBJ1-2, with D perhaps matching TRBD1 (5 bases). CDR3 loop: CASSLGGYEGYGYTF. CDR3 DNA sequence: TGTGCCAGCAGCTTAGGGGGGTACGAAGGGTATGGCTACACCTTC.